This T cell receptor (beta chain) appears in the sequencing data of a study of cytomegalovirus exposure and HLA in healthy donors. Germline V gene sequence: CDR1 SGHNT, CDR2 YYREEE (reference sequence). The junction had 11 bases not matched to a gene; V was cut back by 4 bases and J by 6 bases. The CDR3 extends over 16 amino acids. The donors were members of the approximately 120-subject validation cohort (separate from the roughly 680-subject first cohort). Of note for this clone: The antigen is not known.

Here immunoSEQ multiplex PCR was the method, and the copy in TCRdb shows in-frame clones only, minus some. The sample gives approximately 180,000 clones, 86% of which show up once; 2% to 3% is in the top ten. Notes on the study in general: Using the classifier, cytomegalovirus status was reportedly diagnosed with high specificity and sensitivity. In vitro data verified a few CMV-associated chains as specific for CMV antigens. For most TCR sequences rarity was the rule, although some public TCRs occurred in many donors.

The genes are TRBV5-4 and TRBJ2-3; 10 bases match TRBD2. Sequencing was performed on PBMCs. This clonotype originated in a man between 18 and 29 years old in good health and CMV-seropositive. This CDR3 reads CASSVLGTSVGDTQYF. CDR3 coding DNA: TGTGCCAGCAGCGTATTGGGGACTAGCGTTGGGGATACGCAGTATTTT.